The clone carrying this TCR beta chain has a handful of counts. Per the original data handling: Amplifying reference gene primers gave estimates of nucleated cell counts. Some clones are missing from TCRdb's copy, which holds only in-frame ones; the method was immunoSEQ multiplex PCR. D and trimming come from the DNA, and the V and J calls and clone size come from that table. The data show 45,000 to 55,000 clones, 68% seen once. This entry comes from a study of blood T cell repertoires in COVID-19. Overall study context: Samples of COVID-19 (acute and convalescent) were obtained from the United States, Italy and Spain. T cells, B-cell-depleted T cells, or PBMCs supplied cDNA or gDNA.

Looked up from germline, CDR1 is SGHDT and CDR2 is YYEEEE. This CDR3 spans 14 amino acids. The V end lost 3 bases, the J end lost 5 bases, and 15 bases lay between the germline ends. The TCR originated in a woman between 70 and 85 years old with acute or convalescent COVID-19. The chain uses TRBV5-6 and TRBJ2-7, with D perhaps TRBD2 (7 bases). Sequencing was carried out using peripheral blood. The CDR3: CASSWGGGVDEQYF. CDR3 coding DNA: TGTGCCAGCAGCTGGGGCGGGGGCGTCGACGAGCAGTACTTC.